This T cell receptor (beta chain) is drawn from a study of early T cells in non-severe SARS-CoV-2 infection. Unique molecular identifiers were affixed to single, distinct cDNA molecules. From the 5' RACE reads, TCRdb called clonotypes with MiXCR, one entry per CDR3 protein. This sample has roughly 93,000 distinct CDR3 sequences; 11% occur once, and the top ten carry roughly 4.9%. The TCR comes from an adult who was a healthcare worker with PCR-confirmed SARS-CoV-2 infection or an uninfected control (not recorded which). The sample taken for sequencing was whole blood.

The CDR3 region is CASRPRGGRNTEAFF. As DNA, the CDR3 is TGTGCCAGCAGGCCCCGGGGTGGGAGGAACACTGAAGCTTTCTTT. V usage is TRBV28 and J usage is TRBJ1-1; D is unresolved. Trimming shortened V by 6 bases and J by 1 base, and 15 bases separated the two germline ends. The CDR3 extends over 15 amino acids. Germline assignment: CDR1 MDHEN and CDR2 SYDVKM.